The present T cell receptor beta chain was sequenced within a study of tumor-infiltrating lymphocytes in primary liver carcinoma. Study results and caveats: Appearing in all five tumor regions was true of only about 8-25% of top clones.

From 500 ng total RNA, TCR beta cDNA was generated with a primer in the constant region. Nested multiplex PCR, run for three rounds with slightly modified ARM-PCR, yielded TCR beta libraries. The opening two PCR rounds, 10 cycles each, paired TRBV1-TRBV30 forward primers with a C-beta reverse primer. TCRdb recomputed calls from the multiplex PCR reads with MiXCR, one row per CDR3 protein. Here the sample spans more than 100,000 distinct CDR3 sequences, 55% to 75% being singletons. CDR3 length: 15 residues. CDR1 and CDR2 from the germline V gene are SGHNT and YENEEA. V dropped 1 base and J dropped 8; count of bases not matched to a gene: 6. Bulk tissue was left unsorted, and RNA and DNA were co-extracted from roughly 20-30 mg of it. Concerning this clonotype itself: Its antigen remains unknown. The final CDR3 position lacks the conserved phenylalanine or tryptophan, pointing to a likely read error.

The chain joins TRBV11-3 to TRBJ2-3; 10 bases are a match to TRBD2. The sequence came from a woman aged 55-69 years with primary liver carcinoma and hepatitis B virus infection. Sequencing used liver tumor tissue from sampling region 1. The subset: tumor region T1, superior pole. In DNA form, the CDR3 reads TGTGCCAGCAGCTTAGGGCTAGCGGGAGATCTTACGCAGTATTCT. This gives the protein CASSLGLAGDLTQYS.